This TCR beta chain derives from a study of shared clonotypes between healthy human individuals. Study background: Per-donor plates numbered three CD4 naive, three CD4 memory, two CD8 naive and one CD8 memory. Findings and limits, study-wide: Naive subsets, compared against memory subsets, generally had larger estimated richness values. When compared with the clonotypes that were shared by all four sorted-subset donors, the non-shared clonotypes turned out to have lower generation probabilities.

This CDR3 comprises 14 residues. Germline-derived CDR1 and CDR2 are LNHDA and SQIVND (reference sequence). V shed 8 bases, J shed 4 bases, and the junction held 9 bases outside the gene matches. Note on this clone: Its specificity is unknown. The same CDR3 is also encoded by other DNA sequences in this sample.

Naivety among CD8 cells was defined by CD45RO negativity and positive CCR7 selection, thereby excluding terminally differentiated effector memory CD45RA+ cells. The study ran the assay at deep level. Profiling relied on immunoSEQ multiplex PCR, and the TCRdb table lists in-frame clones only, not all of them. Here the sample spans about 820,000 clones, 90% to 95% being singletons. The receptor was derived from a man younger than 40 in good health. The sequenced material came from naive CD8+ T cells sorted from blood. The J gene is TRBJ2-7, the V gene TRBV19; TRBD2 aligns across 9 bases. The CDR3 DNA reads as TGTGCCAGTTCTTCCGGGACTAGCTATTACGAGCAGTACTTC. Translation gives CASSSGTSYYEQYF. Full variable domain (remainder filled in from reference TRBV19 and TRBJ2-7): DGGITQSPKYLFRKEGQNVTLSCEQNLNHDAMYWYRQDPGQGLRLIYYSQIVNDFQKGDIAEGYSVSREKKESFPLTVTSAQKNPTAFYLCASSSGTSYYEQYFGPGTRLTVT.